Listed here are 20 T cell receptor beta chains from one sample, sequenced in a study of T cell clonality in common variable immunodeficiency. General observations from the study: Common variable immunodeficiency TCR beta sequences reportedly had fewer deletions and N-nucleotide insertions.

Their antigen targets remain unknown. Profiling relied on immunoSEQ multiplex PCR, and the TCRdb table lists in-frame clones only, not all of them. Listed for the sample are around 33,000 clones, none seen a single time. The source material was peripheral blood mononuclear cells. Receptors originate from a human donor with common variable immunodeficiency.

This clone was found a few times. The read falls 3 residues short of the CDR3 end, and the missing part is taken from the germline J gene. The gene calls are TRBV7-9 and TRBJ2-1; 7 bases agree with TRBD2. The length of the CDR3 is 15 residues. CDR1 is SEHNR and CDR2 is FQNEAQ in the germline V gene (reference sequence). V gave up 5 bases and J gave up 4 bases; unmatched junction bases: 8. CDR3 sequence: CASSLAGAGYNEQFF. Partial CDR3 DNA: TGTGCCAGCAGCCTGGCGGGAGCGGGATACAATGAG.

Incomplete CDR3 DNA: TGCAGTGCCCGCCCGGTGCGAGAGGGT. Residues: CSARPVREG. The full CDR3 protein is CSARPVREGAFF. The V and J genes are TRBV20-1 and TRBJ1-1; no definite D call. The read is 3 residues too short to cover the CDR3 end, so that end is filled in from the germline J gene. Germline V CDR1 and CDR2: DFQATT, SNEGSKA (reference sequence). There are 12 residues in the CDR3.

This clone was seen a few times. Here the CDR3 reads CASSATGAIQPQHF. CDR3 bases read: TGTGCCAGCTCAGCCACAGGGGCGATACAGCCC. This chain uses TRBV18 with TRBJ1-5; 7 nucleotides agree with TRBD1. The read finishes 3 residues shy of the CDR3 end, and the germline J gene is used to complete it. Germline V gene sequence: CDR1 KGHSH, CDR2 LQKENI. The CDR3 sequence is 14 residues long. Losses at the gene ends were 5 bases for V and 7 bases for J; bases not matched to a gene: 8.

A word on this clone: The CDR3 goes on 3 residues after the read ends, and that part is filled in from the germline J gene. The chain is built from TRBV7-9 and TRBJ1-2, with D perhaps matching TRBD1 (6 bases). CDR1 is SEHNR and CDR2 is FQNEAQ in the germline V gene (reference sequence). Trimming removed 8 bases from V and 3 bases from J, with 16 bases in between. The CDR3 is made up of 14 amino acids. CDR3 DNA, as far as it was read: TGTGCCAGCGAAGGCTTGGACAGACACTATGGC. Translating it yields CASEGLDRHYG. The whole CDR3 sequence is CASEGLDRHYGYTF.

This clone was recorded at least ten times. Read sequence stops 3 residues before the CDR3 end, and the germline J gene provides the missing end. This chain links TRBV20-1 with TRBJ2-3; a weak D match, TRBD2 (6 bases). The CDR3 length is 17 residues. Germline CDR1 reads DFQATT; CDR2 reads SNEGSKA (reference sequence). The V gene lost 0 bases and the J gene lost 2 bases, with 18 bases spanning the gap. The CDR3 reads CSARDLDDSGYTDTQYF. The covered CDR3 bases are TGCAGTGCTAGAGATCTCGACGATAGCGGTTACACAGATACG.

This clone appeared many times. Coverage ceases 3 residues before the CDR3 finishes, and the germline J gene fills in the end. This chain joins TRBV10-3 and TRBJ2-2; no clear D gene. Trimming left V 2 bases short and J 1 base short, with 11 bases between. Germline CDR1 ENHRY, CDR2 SYGVKD. The CDR3 is 16 residues long. CDR3 DNA, as far as it was read: TGTGCCATCAGTGAGAAGGTTTCGGGGAACACCGGGGAG. As protein: CAISEKVSGNTGE. The entire CDR3 protein is CAISEKVSGNTGELFF.

For this clone: The sequenced fragment ends 3 residues before the CDR3 boundary, so the rest is inferred from the germline J gene. The chain is built from TRBV20-1 and TRBJ1-1, with 9 bases aligning to TRBD1. Trimming cost V 6 bases and J 6 bases; bases outside gene matches: 5. The CDR3 sequence is 12 residues long. Germline V gives CDR1 DFQATT, CDR2 SNEGSKA (reference sequence). The CDR3 is CSAPDRGAEAFF. The DNA read from the CDR3 is TGCAGTGCCCCCGACAGGGGGGCTGAA.

The CDR3 loop is CASSLAGWGRAFNGYTF. The sequenced CDR3 bases are TGTGCCAGCAGCTTAGCAGGCTGGGGGCGCGCGTTTAATGGC. This chain uses TRBV7-2 with TRBJ1-2; TRBD1 is a possible D gene (6 bases). The CDR3 end falls 3 residues outside the read, so it is completed with the germline J gene. CDR3 length: 17 amino acids. Germline CDR1 is SGHTA and CDR2 is FQGNSA. V was cut by 0 bases and J by 6 bases, with 20 bases left in between.

Points on this clone: The sequenced fragment ends 3 residues before the CDR3 boundary, so the rest is inferred from the germline J gene. The chain uses TRBV30 and TRBJ1-5, with a tentative D call TRBD1 (5 bases). This CDR3 spans 15 amino acids. V gave up 5 bases and J gave up 0 bases, with 14 bases separating them. Germline V CDR1 and CDR2: GTSNPN, SVGIG (reference sequence). CDR3 loop: CAWGSGILSNQPQHF. The part of the CDR3 DNA that was read is TGTGCCTGGGGATCAGGGATACTTAGCAATCAGCCC.

As to this clone: Read sequence stops 3 residues before the CDR3 end, and the germline J gene provides the missing end. The gene calls are TRBV2 and TRBJ2-5; 13 bases match TRBD2. Germline V lookup: CDR1 SNHLY, CDR2 FYNNEI. With 4 bases clipped from V and 2 bases from J, the junction kept 10 bases outside the gene matches. CDR3 length: 18 amino acids. The CDR3 here is CASSATSGRGEDQETQYF. The DNA read from the CDR3 is TGTGCCAGCAGTGCTACTAGCGGGAGGGGGGAGGATCAAGAGACC.

This clone was counted only a few times. The read ends 3 residues before the CDR3 terminus; that terminus is restored from the germline J gene. The chain combines TRBV19 with TRBJ1-1; 7 bases fit TRBD1. CDR1 is LNHDA, CDR2 SQIVND, per germline (reference sequence). The CDR3 has 14 residues. J was trimmed by 2 bases and V by 6 bases; bases with no gene match: 6. The CDR3 bases that were read are TGTGCCAGTAGCCACGGGACAGCCAACACTGAA. Protein: CASSHGTANTE. The whole CDR3 protein is CASSHGTANTEAFF. Full variable domain (outside the CDR3, taken from reference TRBV19 and TRBJ1-1): DGGITQSPKYLFRKEGQNVTLSCEQNLNHDAMYWYRQDPGQGLRLIYYSQIVNDFQKGDIAEGYSVSREKKESFPLTVTSAQKNPTAFYLCASSHGTANTEAFFGQGTRLTVV.

This clone was seen a few times. With the read ending 3 residues before the CDR3 end, the germline J gene is used to fill in that end. The chain carries TRBV7-9 and TRBJ1-6, with D unresolved. The CDR3 is 14 amino acids. V was trimmed by 1 base and J by 7 bases, leaving 8 bases between them. Germline V gene lookup returns CDR1 SEHNR and CDR2 FQNEAQ (reference sequence). The CDR3 loop reads CASSLEQRNSPLHF. Partial CDR3 DNA: TGTGCCAGCAGCTTAGAACAGAGGAATTCACCC.

Comments on this clone: The read terminates 3 residues before the CDR3 end, so the remaining end is supplied by the germline J gene. The rearrangement links TRBV7-3 to TRBJ2-3, with D possibly being TRBD2 (6 bases). Trimming took 2 bases from V and 4 from J, leaving 19 bases between them. The length of the CDR3 is 17 residues. CDR1 and CDR2 from the germline V gene are SGHTA and FQGTGA. CDR3 DNA (partial): TGTGCCAGCAGCTTAGAAGCGGGCCCCGTTGGGGCAGATACG. As protein: CASSLEAGPVGADT. The complete CDR3 sequence is CASSLEAGPVGADTQYF.

This clone was observed a handful of times. Sequencing ends 3 residues short of the CDR3 end; the germline J gene provides the rest. The chain is built from TRBV18 and TRBJ1-2, with D possibly TRBD1 on 5 matching bases. Germline CDR1 KGHSH, CDR2 LQKENI. The CDR3 is 14 residues long. Trimming removed 4 bases from V and 6 bases from J, with 15 bases in between. This CDR3 is CASSLSLRVDGYTF. The CDR3 DNA, read in part, is TGTGCCAGCTCACTTAGCCTCAGGGTCGATGGC.

In the case of this clone: The observed sequence ends 3 residues before the CDR3 terminus, with the missing tail filled in from the germline J gene. The chain combines TRBV25-1 with TRBJ2-7; D remains ambiguous. V was trimmed by 2 bases and J by 6 bases, leaving 2 bases between them. This CDR3 has 10 amino acids. Germline V gene sequence: CDR1 MGHDK, CDR2 SYGVNS. CDR3 DNA (partial): TGTGCCAGCAGTGAACGCGAG. This encodes CASSERE. The full CDR3 protein is CASSEREQYF.

Concerning this clone itself: Coverage ceases 3 residues before the CDR3 finishes, and the germline J gene fills in the end. The chain uses TRBV7-9 and TRBJ2-7; possibly TRBD1 for D (5 bases). Germline-derived CDR1 and CDR2 are SEHNR and FQNEAQ (reference sequence). Between the trimmed V and J ends, which lost 7 bases and 3 bases, there was a span of 16 bases. CDR3 length: 14 residues. The CDR3 is CASISTGADYEQYF. Incomplete CDR3 DNA: TGTGCCAGCATCTCAACAGGAGCCGACTACGAG.

This clone was found a few times. This CDR3 is CASSPGLRQNNNEQFF. CDR3 bases read: TGTGCCAGCTCACCAGGTCTCAGACAGAACAACAATGAG. V gene TRBV18 combines with J gene TRBJ2-1; D perhaps matches TRBD1 (5 bases). The read ends 3 residues before the CDR3 terminus; that terminus is restored from the germline J gene. The CDR3 runs to 16 residues. CDR1 and CDR2 (germline): KGHSH, LQKENI. Trimming removed 2 bases from V and 5 bases from J, with 16 bases in between.

Concerning this clone: The DNA ends 3 residues before the CDR3 does, and the rest of the CDR3 is filled in from the germline J gene. This chain uses TRBV19 with TRBJ2-5; 7 positions match TRBD1. J lost 2 bases, V lost 1 base, and 4 bases had no gene match. CDR3 length: 15 amino acids. Germline V gene data show CDR1 as LNHDA and CDR2 as SQIVND (reference sequence). CDR3 sequence: CASSIAGTEQETQYF. CDR3 DNA, as far as it was read: TGTGCCAGTAGTATAGCCGGGACAGAACAAGAGACC.

For this clone: The observed sequence ends 3 residues before the CDR3 terminus, with the missing tail filled in from the germline J gene. The chain links TRBV23-1 to TRBJ2-3; 10 bases agree with TRBD2. TRBV23-1 is an ORF, and what it does is uncertain. V lost 0 bases to trimming and J lost 2 bases; unmatched junction nucleotides: 11. The CDR3 sequence is 19 residues long. CDR3 DNA (partial): TGCGCCAGCAGTCAATCTTCCCCCACTAGCGGGACCTTCACAGATACG. Protein: CASSQSSPTSGTFTDT. The full CDR3 protein reads CASSQSSPTSGTFTDTQYF.

This clone was observed at least ten times. The CDR3 extends 3 residues past the end of the read, so its final part is completed from the germline J gene. V and J are TRBV20-1 and TRBJ2-2, with TRBD1 matching over 7 bases. This CDR3 is 15 amino acids long. V lost 5 bases, J lost 0 bases, and 6 bases stayed unmatched. Germline V gene data show CDR1 as DFQATT and CDR2 as SNEGSKA (reference sequence). The covered CDR3 bases are TGCAGTGCTTCTGATACAGGGGCGAACACCGGGGAG. Its translation: CSASDTGANTGE. The whole CDR3 reads CSASDTGANTGELFF.